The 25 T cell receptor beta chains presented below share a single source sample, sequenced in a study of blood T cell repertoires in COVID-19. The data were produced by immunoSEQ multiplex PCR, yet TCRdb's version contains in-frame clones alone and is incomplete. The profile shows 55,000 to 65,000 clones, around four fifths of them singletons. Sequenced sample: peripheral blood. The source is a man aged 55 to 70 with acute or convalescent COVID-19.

The CDR3 region has the DNA TGTGCCAGCAACCAGGTGGGCAACAATGAGCAGTTCTTC. Protein product: CASNQVGNNEQFF. The gene calls are TRBV2 and TRBJ2-1; D remains ambiguous. The CDR3 is 13 amino acids. V was cut by 7 bases and J by 5 bases, with 12 bases left in between. Germline CDR1 and CDR2: SNHLY and FYNNEI.

The CDR3 protein is CASSLVSGVSTDTQYF. CDR3 DNA: TGCGCCAGCAGCTTGGTTAGCGGGGTAAGCACAGATACGCAGTATTTT. V is TRBV5-1 and J is TRBJ2-3, with 8 bases aligning to TRBD2. The J segment lost 0 bases and the V segment lost 0 bases, leaving 3 bases of the junction unmatched. The CDR3 runs to 16 residues. Germline V gene sequence: CDR1 SGHRS, CDR2 YFSETQ. The whole variable domain, remainder taken from reference TRBV5-1 and TRBJ2-3, is KAGVTQTPRYLIKTRGQQVTLSCSPISGHRSVSWYQQTPGQGLQFLFEYFSETQRNKGNFPGRFSGRQFSNSRSEMNVSTLELGDSALYLCASSLVSGVSTDTQYFGPGTRLTVL.

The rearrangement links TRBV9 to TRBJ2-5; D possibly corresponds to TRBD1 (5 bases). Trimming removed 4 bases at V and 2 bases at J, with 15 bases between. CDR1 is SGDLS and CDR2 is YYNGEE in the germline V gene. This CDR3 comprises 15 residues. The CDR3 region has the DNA TGTGCCAGCAGCCCCGTGGGGTGGACACAAGAGACCCAGTACTTC. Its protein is CASSPVGWTQETQYF. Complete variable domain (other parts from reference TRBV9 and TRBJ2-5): DSGVTQTPKHLITATGQRVTLRCSPRSGDLSVYWYQQSLDQGLQFLIQYYNGEERAKGNILERFSAQQFPDLHSELNLSSLELGDSALYFCASSPVGWTQETQYFGPGTRLLVL.

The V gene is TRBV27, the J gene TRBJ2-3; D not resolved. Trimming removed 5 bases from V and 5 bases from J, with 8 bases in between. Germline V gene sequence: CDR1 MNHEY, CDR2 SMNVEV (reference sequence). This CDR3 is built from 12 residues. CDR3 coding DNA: TGTGCCAGCAGTCTGGGCCGAGATACGCAGTATTTT. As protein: CASSLGRDTQYF.

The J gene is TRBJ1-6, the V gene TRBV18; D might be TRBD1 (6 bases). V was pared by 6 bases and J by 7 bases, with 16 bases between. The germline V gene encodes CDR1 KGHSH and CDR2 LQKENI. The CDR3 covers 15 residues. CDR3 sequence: CASSFTGQHNSPLHF. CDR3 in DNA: TGTGCCAGCTCCTTCACGGGACAACACAATTCACCCCTCCACTTT.

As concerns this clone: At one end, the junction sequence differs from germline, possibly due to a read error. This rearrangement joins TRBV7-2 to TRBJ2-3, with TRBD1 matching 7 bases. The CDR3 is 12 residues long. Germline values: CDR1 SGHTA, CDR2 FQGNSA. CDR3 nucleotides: TGTGCCAGCAGCTTCCACACCGACAGGGTTTACTTT. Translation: CASSFHTDRVYF.

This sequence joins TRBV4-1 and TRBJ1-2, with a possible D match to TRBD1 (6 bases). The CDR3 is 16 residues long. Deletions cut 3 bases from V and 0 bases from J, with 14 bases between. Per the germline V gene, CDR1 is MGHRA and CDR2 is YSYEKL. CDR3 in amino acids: CASSQSQTGTNYGYTF. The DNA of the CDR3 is TGCGCCAGCAGCCAGAGCCAGACAGGTACTAACTATGGCTACACCTTC.

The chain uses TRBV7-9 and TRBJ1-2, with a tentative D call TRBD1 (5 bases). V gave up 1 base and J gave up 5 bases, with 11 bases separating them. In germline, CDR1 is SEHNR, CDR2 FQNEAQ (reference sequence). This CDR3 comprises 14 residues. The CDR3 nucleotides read TGTGCCAGCAGCTTAGGGCAGGGTGGTTATGGCTACACCTTC. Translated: CASSLGQGGYGYTF.

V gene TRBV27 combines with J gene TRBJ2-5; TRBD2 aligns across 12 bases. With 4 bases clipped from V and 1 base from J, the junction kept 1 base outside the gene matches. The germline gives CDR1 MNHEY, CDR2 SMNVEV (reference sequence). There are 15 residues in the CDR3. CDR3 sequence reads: CASSSLAGGQETQYF. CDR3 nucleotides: TGTGCCAGCAGTTCACTAGCGGGGGGCCAAGAGACCCAGTACTTC.

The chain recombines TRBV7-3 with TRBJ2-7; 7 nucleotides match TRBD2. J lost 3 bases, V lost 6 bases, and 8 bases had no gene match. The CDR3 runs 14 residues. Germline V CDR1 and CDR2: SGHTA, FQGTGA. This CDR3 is CASSPSGTNYEQYF. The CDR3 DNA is TGTGCCAGCAGTCCTTCCGGGACTAACTACGAGCAGTACTTC.

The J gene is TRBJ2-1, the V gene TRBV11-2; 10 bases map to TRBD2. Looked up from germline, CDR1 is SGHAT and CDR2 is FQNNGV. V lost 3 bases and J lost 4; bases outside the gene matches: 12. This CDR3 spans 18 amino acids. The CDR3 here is CASSFERGGLRRYNEQFF. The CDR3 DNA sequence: TGTGCCAGCAGCTTTGAGCGGGGGGGTCTACGGAGATACAATGAGCAGTTCTTC.

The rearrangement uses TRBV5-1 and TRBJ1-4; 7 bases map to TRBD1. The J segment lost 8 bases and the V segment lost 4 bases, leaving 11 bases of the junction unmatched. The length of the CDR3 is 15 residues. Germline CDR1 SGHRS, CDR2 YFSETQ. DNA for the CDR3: TGCGCCAGCAGCCGTCTTACAGGGGCTGAGGAAAAACTGTTTTTT. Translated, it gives CASSRLTGAEEKLFF.

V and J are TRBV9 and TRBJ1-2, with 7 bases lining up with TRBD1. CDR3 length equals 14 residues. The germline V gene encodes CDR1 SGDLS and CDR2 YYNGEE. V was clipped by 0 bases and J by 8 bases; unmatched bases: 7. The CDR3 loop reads CASSVEGTVSGYTF. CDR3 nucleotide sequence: TGTGCCAGCAGCGTAGAGGGGACAGTGAGCGGCTACACCTTC.

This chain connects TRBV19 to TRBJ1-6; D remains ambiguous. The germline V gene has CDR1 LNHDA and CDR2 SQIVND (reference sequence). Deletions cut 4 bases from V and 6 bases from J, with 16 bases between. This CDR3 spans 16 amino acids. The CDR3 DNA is TGTGCCAGTAGTACCCACCCGAGGCAAAGTAATTCACCCCTCCACTTT. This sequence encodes CASSTHPRQSNSPLHF.

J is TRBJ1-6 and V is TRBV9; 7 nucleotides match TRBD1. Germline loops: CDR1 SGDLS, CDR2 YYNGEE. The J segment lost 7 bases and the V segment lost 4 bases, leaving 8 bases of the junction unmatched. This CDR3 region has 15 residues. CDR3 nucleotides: TGTGCCAGCAGCACCTCGACAGGGCTAAATTCACCCCTCCACTTT. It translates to CASSTSTGLNSPLHF.

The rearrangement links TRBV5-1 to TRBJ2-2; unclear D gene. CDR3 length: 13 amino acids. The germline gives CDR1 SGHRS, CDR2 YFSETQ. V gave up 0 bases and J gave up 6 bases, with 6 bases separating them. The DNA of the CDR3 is TGCGCCAGCAGCTTGGACGGGTCCGGGGAGCTGTTTTTT. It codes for CASSLDGSGELFF.

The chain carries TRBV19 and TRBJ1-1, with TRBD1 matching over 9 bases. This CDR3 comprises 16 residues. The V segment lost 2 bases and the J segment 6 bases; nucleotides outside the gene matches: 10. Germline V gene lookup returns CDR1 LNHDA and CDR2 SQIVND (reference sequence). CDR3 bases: TGTGCCAGTAGTATACCCGCCGGGACAGGGAAGGCTGAAGCTTTCTTT. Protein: CASSIPAGTGKAEAFF.

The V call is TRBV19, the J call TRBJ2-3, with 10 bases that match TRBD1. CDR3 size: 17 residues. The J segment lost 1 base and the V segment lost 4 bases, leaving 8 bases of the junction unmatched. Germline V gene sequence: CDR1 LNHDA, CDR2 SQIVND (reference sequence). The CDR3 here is CASSTPPGTGGTDTQYF. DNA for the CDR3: TGTGCCAGTAGTACCCCCCCCGGGACAGGGGGCACAGATACGCAGTATTTT.

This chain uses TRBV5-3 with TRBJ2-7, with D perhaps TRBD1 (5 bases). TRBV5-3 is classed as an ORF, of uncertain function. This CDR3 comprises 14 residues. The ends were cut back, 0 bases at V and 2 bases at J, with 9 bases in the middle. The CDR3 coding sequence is TGTGCCAGAAGCTTGGGTAGGGGAACCTACGAGCAGTACTTC. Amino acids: CARSLGRGTYEQYF.

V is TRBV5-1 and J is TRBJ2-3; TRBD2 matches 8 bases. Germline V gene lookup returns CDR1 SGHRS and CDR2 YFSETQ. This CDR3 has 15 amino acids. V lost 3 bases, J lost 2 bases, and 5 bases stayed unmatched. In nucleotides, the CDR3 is TGCGCCAGCAGCTCCGGGGGGGGGCTCACAGATACGCAGTATTTT. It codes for CASSSGGGLTDTQYF. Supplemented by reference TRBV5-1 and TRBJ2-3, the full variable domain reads KAGVTQTPRYLIKTRGQQVTLSCSPISGHRSVSWYQQTPGQGLQFLFEYFSETQRNKGNFPGRFSGRQFSNSRSEMNVSTLELGDSALYLCASSSGGGLTDTQYFGPGTRLTVL.

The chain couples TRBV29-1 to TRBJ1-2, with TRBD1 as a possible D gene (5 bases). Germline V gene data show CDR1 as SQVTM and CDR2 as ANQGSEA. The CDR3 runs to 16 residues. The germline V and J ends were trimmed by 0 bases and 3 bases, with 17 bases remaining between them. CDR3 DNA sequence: TGCAGCGTTGAAGAAAGGGGCATTCCAGGGTACTATGGCTACACCTTC. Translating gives CSVEERGIPGYYGYTF.

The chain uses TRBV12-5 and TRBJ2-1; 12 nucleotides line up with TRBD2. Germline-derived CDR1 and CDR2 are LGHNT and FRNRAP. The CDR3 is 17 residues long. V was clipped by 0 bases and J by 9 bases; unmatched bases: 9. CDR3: CASGLVRLAGEFFEQFF. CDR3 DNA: TGTGCTAGTGGTTTGGTACGACTAGCGGGGGAGTTTTTTGAGCAGTTCTTC. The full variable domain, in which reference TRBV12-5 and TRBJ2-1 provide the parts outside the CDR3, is DARVTQTPRHKVTEMGQEVTMRCQPILGHNTVFWYRQTMMQGLELLAYFRNRAPLDDSGMPKDRFSAEMPDATLATLKIQPSEPRDSAVYFCASGLVRLAGEFFEQFFGPGTRLTVL.

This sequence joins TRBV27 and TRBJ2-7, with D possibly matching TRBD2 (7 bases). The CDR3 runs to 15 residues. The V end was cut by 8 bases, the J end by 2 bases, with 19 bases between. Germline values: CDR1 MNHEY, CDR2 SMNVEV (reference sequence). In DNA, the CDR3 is TGTGCCAGCTCCTTAGGGGGGGAACCCACCTACGAGCAGTACTTC. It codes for CASSLGGEPTYEQYF.

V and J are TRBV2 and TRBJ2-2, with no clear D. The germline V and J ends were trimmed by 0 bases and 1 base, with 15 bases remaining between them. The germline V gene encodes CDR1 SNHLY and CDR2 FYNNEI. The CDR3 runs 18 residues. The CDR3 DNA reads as TGTGCCAGCAGTGAAGCGCTTCTAGGTTCCGGGAACACCGGGGAGCTGTTTTTT. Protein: CASSEALLGSGNTGELFF.

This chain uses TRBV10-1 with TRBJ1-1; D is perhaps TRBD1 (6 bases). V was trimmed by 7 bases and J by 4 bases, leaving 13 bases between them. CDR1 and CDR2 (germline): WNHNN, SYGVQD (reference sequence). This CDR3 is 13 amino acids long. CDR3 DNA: TGCGCCAGCACCGGACAAGGGGGCACTGAAGCTTTCTTT. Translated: CASTGQGGTEAFF.